These 17 T cell receptor beta chains originate from one sample sequenced in a study of blood T cells in healthy people across ages. A second PCR, run for about 6 to 11 cycles, used a sample-barcoded 5' primer plus a J-beta primer mix. TCRdb reprocessed the 5' RACE reads with MiXCR, giving one entry per CDR3 protein. In the table there are around 1.5 million distinct CDR3 sequences, around 36% of which are singletons. Source material: blood. The receptors were sampled from a woman under 40 in good health.

To note about this clonotype: The junction and the germline gene differ at one end; a read error may be behind it. The chain carries TRBV27 and TRBJ2-3, with D perhaps matching TRBD1 (5 bases). The CDR3 extends over 13 amino acids. Germline CDR1 reads MNHEY; CDR2 reads SMNVEV (reference sequence). The CDR3 region has the DNA TGTGCCAGCAGTTTAGCCGCGACAGATATGCAGTATTTT. The encoded protein is CASSLAATDMQYF.

V usage is TRBV3-1 and J usage is TRBJ2-1, with TRBD2 matching 12 bases. Trimming at V came to 1 base and at J to 9 bases, leaving 7 bases not matched to a gene. The CDR3 length is 16 residues. CDR1 LGHDT and CDR2 YNNKEL come from the germline V gene (reference sequence). The CDR3 DNA sequence: TGTGCCAGCAGCCAAGGGCCTAGCGGGGGGGCCATTGAGCAGTTCTTC. This gives the protein CASSQGPSGGAIEQFF.

This clonotype has more than one count but fewer than ten. The rearrangement uses TRBV27 and TRBJ2-5; 7 nucleotides align to TRBD1. The J call may be mistaken, given a closer DNA end match to TRBJ2-7. This CDR3 is built from 15 residues. Germline lookup yields CDR1 MNHEY and CDR2 SMNVEV (reference sequence). The CDR3 DNA reads as TGTGCCAGCAGTCAATCCTACCAAGGGGGCGGCGAGCAGTACTTC. Amino acids: CASSQSYQGGGEQYF.

This clonotype occurred a few times. The chain has TRBV28 and TRBJ1-5; the match to TRBD1 covers 8 bases. From germline, CDR1 is MDHEN and CDR2 SYDVKM. There are 17 residues in the CDR3. V shed 4 bases, J shed 1 base, and the junction held 9 bases outside the gene matches. The DNA for the CDR3 is TGTGCCAGCAGTTCCCAGACAGGGGCAAGGAGCAATCAGCCCCAGCATTTT. This gives the protein CASSSQTGARSNQPQHF.

This clonotype was seen repeatedly, ten times or more. V and J are TRBV9 and TRBJ1-2, with no clear D. V was pared by 0 bases and J by 2 bases, with 5 bases between. The CDR3 has 13 amino acids. Germline V gene data show CDR1 as SGDLS and CDR2 as YYNGEE. The CDR3 loop reads CASSVEGNYGYTF. CDR3 bases: TGTGCCAGCAGCGTAGAAGGGAACTATGGCTACACCTTC.

The chain links TRBV2 to TRBJ2-1, with 10 bases matching TRBD2. The CDR3 length is 15 residues. Germline CDR1 is SNHLY and CDR2 is FYNNEI. J was trimmed by 7 bases and V by 2 bases; bases with no gene match: 5. The CDR3 reads CASSEQRGGANEQFF. The DNA of the CDR3 is TGTGCCAGCAGTGAACAGCGGGGGGGCGCAAATGAGCAGTTCTTC.

J is TRBJ2-7 and V is TRBV14; D assignment may be TRBD1 or TRBD2 (5 bases each). The CDR3 runs 15 residues. Germline-derived CDR1 and CDR2 are SGHDN and FVKESK. V lost 1 base to trimming and J lost 3 bases, with 13 bases between them. CDR3 nucleotides: TGTGCCAGCAGCCAAGGCCTGACAGACTACTACGAGCAGTACTTC. Its translation: CASSQGLTDYYEQYF.

This clonotype turned up a few times. The chain uses TRBV7-9 and TRBJ2-5; D possibly uses TRBD1 or TRBD2 (6 bases each). The V gene's germline CDR1 is SEHNR and CDR2 FQNEAQ (reference sequence). V was cut by 2 bases and J by 2 bases, with 21 bases left in between. This CDR3 is 18 amino acids long. CDR3 amino acids: CASSLWSGKGGRQETQYF. Here the CDR3 DNA reads TGTGCCAGCAGCTTATGGTCCGGAAAAGGGGGGCGACAAGAGACCCAGTACTTC.

This clonotype was seen more than once but under ten times. CDR3 region: CASSEGERDRWRNEQYF. The CDR3 DNA reads TGTGCCAGCAGTGAAGGCGAACGGGACAGGTGGCGCAACGAGCAGTACTTC. This chain uses TRBV6-1 with TRBJ2-5; 8 bases are a match to TRBD1. Judging by the DNA end, TRBJ2-7 fits better; the J call may be wrong. The CDR3 totals 17 residues. Germline lookup yields CDR1 MNHNS and CDR2 SASEGT.

V gene TRBV5-1 combines with J gene TRBJ2-3; D might be TRBD1 (5 bases). Germline CDR1 and CDR2: SGHRS and YFSETQ. V lost 6 bases, J lost 3 bases, and 17 bases lay in between. The CDR3 is 15 residues long. CDR3 coding DNA: TGCGCCAGCACTGTTAGGGGTCTTTTTACAGATACGCAGTATTTT. Residues: CASTVRGLFTDTQYF.

This clonotype was counted only a few times. The V call is TRBV9, the J call TRBJ2-6; weak D call: TRBD1 (5 bases). The germline V gene encodes CDR1 SGDLS and CDR2 YYNGEE. The CDR3 runs to 14 residues. V lost 2 bases, J lost 3 bases, and 6 bases lay in between. The CDR3 DNA follows: TGTGCCAGCAGCGTCCAGGGTGGGGCCAACGTCCTGACTTTC. Translating it yields CASSVQGGANVLTF. Variable domain in full (rest from reference TRBV9 and TRBJ2-6): DSGVTQTPKHLITATGQRVTLRCSPRSGDLSVYWYQQSLDQGLQFLIQYYNGEERAKGNILERFSAQQFPDLHSELNLSSLELGDSALYFCASSVQGGANVLTFGAGSRLTVL.

Remarks on this clonotype: One junction end disagrees with the germline gene, perhaps due to a read error. V usage is TRBV10-2 and J usage is TRBJ1-2; the D gene is possibly TRBD1 (5 bases). Germline V gene data show CDR1 as WSHSY and CDR2 as SAAADI. This CDR3 region has 12 residues. For the CDR3, the DNA is TGCGTCAGCAGAGGGACTTATGAAGGCTACACCTTC. This translates into CVSRGTYEGYTF.

In this sample, this clonotype turned up many times. V and J are TRBV27 and TRBJ2-1; maybe TRBD1 (6 bases). Trimming took 4 bases from V and 3 from J, leaving 7 bases between them. The CDR3 totals 13 residues. CDR1 and CDR2 (germline): MNHEY, SMNVEV (reference sequence). The CDR3 DNA sequence: TGTGCCAGCAGTTCCAGGGGCTACAATGAGCAGTTCTTC. This sequence encodes CASSSRGYNEQFF.

The chain uses TRBV6-4 and TRBJ1-4; TRBD1 matches at 10 bases. Germline CDR1 MRHNA, CDR2 SNTAGT. The V segment lost 10 bases and the J segment 6 bases; nucleotides outside the gene matches: 11. This CDR3 contains 15 residues. The CDR3 loop reads CAKQHPGTGDEKLFF. In DNA, the CDR3 is TGTGCCAAGCAGCACCCCGGGACAGGGGATGAAAAACTGTTTTTT.

This sequence joins TRBV6-6 and TRBJ2-1; 9 bases fit TRBD2. CDR3 length: 15 residues. The trim removed 7 bases at V and 5 bases at J, leaving 9 bases unmatched. The germline gives CDR1 MNHNY, CDR2 SVGAGI (reference sequence). The CDR3 here is CASTGRLAVHNEQFF. In DNA, the CDR3 is TGTGCCAGCACCGGAAGACTAGCGGTACACAATGAGCAGTTCTTC.

V is TRBV3-1 and J is TRBJ2-3, with 10 bases matching TRBD2. The length of the CDR3 is 15 residues. Germline V CDR1 and CDR2: LGHDT, YNNKEL (reference sequence). V was pared by 9 bases and J by 2 bases, with 8 bases of the junction left unmatched. In DNA form, the CDR3 reads TGTGCCAGTAGAAGCGGGGGGGCCTTCACAGATACGCAGTATTTT. Translation: CASRSGGAFTDTQYF.

This chain connects TRBV5-6 to TRBJ2-2; TRBD2 is a possible D gene (6 bases). Per germline, CDR1 SGHDT and CDR2 YYEEEE. V lost 4 bases and J lost 4, with 14 bases in between. This CDR3 contains 15 residues. The CDR3 DNA follows: TGTGCCAGCAGCGGTGCAGGGAGGAGCACCGGGGAGCTGTTTTTT. The encoded protein is CASSGAGRSTGELFF.